The sequence of this T cell receptor (beta chain) was determined in a study of blood T cell repertoires in COVID-19. Looking at the study overall: The cDNA or gDNA used as material had been derived from T cells, B-cell-depleted T cells, or PBMCs.

Here immunoSEQ multiplex PCR was the method, and the copy in TCRdb shows in-frame clones only, minus some. The table shows hundreds of thousands of clones, with 80% to 90% occurring only once. Looked up from germline, CDR1 is SGHRS and CDR2 is YFSETQ. The CDR3 extends over 14 amino acids. The V and J ends lost 4 bases and 2 bases respectively, with 12 bases between them. The sequence came from an elderly woman with acute or convalescent COVID-19. The chain links TRBV5-1 to TRBJ1-1, with D hard to call. Sequencing used peripheral blood. CDR3 sequence: CASSPEAANTEAFF. CDR3 coding DNA: TGCGCCAGCAGCCCCGAGGCAGCTAACACTGAAGCTTTCTTT.